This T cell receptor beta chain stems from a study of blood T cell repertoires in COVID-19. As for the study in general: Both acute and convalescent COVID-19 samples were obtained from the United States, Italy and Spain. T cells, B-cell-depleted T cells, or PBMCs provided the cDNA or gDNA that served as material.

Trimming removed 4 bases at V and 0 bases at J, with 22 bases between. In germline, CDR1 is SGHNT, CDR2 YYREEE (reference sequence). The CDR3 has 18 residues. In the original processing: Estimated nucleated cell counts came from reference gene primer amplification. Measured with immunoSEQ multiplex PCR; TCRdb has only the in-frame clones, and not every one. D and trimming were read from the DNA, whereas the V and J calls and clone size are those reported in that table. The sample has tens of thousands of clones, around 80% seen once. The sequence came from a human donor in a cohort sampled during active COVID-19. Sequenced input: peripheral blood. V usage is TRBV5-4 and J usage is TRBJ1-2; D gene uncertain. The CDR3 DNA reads TGTGCCAGCAGCCCCGAGCGGTCGCAGCCTTTAGCTAACTATGGCTACACCTTC. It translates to CASSPERSQPLANYGYTF.